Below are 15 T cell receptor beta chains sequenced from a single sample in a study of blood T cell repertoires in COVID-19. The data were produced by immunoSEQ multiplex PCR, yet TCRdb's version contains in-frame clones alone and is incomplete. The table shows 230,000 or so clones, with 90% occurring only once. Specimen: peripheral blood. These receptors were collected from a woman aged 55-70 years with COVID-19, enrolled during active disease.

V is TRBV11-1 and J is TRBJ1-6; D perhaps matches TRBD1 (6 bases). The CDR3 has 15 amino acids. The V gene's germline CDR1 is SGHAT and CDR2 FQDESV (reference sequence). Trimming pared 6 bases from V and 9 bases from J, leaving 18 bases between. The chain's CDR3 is CASRINRELSSPLHF. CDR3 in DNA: TGTGCCAGCAGAATTAACAGGGAATTGAGTTCACCCCTCCACTTT. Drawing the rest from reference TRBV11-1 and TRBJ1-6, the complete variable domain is EAEVAQSPRYKITEKSQAVAFWCDPISGHATLYWYRQILGQGPELLVQFQDESVVDDSQLPKDRFSAERLKGVDSTLKIQPAELGDSAMYLCASRINRELSSPLHFGNGTRLTVT.

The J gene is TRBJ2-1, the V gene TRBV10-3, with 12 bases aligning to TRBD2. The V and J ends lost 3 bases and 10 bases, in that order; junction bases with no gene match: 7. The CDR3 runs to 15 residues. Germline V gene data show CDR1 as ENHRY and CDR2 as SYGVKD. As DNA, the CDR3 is TGTGCCATCAGTGACGCGCTAGCGGGGGGGCAGGAGCAGTTCTTC. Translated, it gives CAISDALAGGQEQFF.

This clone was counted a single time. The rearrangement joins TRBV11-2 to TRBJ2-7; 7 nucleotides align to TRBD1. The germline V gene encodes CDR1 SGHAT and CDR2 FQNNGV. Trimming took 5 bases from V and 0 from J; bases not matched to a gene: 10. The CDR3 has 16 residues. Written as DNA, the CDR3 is TGTGCCAGCAGCCTGGTTTCGGCAGGGGGCTCCTACGAGCAGTACTTC. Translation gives CASSLVSAGGSYEQYF.

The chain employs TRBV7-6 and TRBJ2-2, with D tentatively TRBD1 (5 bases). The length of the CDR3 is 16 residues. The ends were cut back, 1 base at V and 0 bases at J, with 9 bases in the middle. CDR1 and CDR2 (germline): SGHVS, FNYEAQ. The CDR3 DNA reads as TGTGCCAGCAGCTTAGGTCAGGGAACGAACACCGGGGAGCTGTTTTTT. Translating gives CASSLGQGTNTGELFF.

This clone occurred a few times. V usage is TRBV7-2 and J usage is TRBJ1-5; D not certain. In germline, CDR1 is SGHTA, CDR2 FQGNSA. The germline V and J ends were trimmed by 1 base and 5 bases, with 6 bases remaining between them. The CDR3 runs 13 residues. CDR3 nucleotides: TGTGCCAGCAGCTTAGATCGGTATCAGCCCCAGCATTTT. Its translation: CASSLDRYQPQHF.

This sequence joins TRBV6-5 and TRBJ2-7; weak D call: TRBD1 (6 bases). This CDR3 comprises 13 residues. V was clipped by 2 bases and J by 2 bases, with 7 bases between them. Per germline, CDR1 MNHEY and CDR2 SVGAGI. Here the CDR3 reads CASSYGQTYEQYF. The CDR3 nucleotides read TGTGCCAGCAGTTACGGACAGACCTACGAGCAGTACTTC.

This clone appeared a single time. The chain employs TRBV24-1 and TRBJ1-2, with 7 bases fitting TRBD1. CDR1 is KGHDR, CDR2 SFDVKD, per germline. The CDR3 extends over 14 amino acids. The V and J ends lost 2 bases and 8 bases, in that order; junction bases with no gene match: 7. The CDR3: CATSDSGQVGGYTF. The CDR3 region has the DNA TGTGCCACCAGTGATTCTGGACAGGTCGGGGGCTACACCTTC.

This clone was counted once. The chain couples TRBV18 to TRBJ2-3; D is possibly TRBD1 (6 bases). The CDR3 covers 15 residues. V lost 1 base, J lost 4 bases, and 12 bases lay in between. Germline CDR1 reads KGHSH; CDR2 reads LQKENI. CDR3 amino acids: CASSPHREWADTQYF. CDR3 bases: TGTGCCAGCTCACCACACAGGGAGTGGGCAGATACGCAGTATTTT.

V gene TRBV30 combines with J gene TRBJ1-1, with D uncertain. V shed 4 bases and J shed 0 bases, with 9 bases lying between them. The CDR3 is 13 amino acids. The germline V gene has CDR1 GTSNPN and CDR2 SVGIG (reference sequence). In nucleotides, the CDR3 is TGTGCCTGGAAGAAGAGTTTGAACACTGAAGCTTTCTTT. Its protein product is CAWKKSLNTEAFF. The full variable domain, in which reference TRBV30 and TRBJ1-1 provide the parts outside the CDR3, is SQTIHQWPATLVQPVGSPLSLECTVEGTSNPNLYWYRQAAGRGLQLLFYSVGIGQISSEVPQNLSASRPQDRQFILSSKKLLLSDSGFYLCAWKKSLNTEAFFGQGTRLTVV.

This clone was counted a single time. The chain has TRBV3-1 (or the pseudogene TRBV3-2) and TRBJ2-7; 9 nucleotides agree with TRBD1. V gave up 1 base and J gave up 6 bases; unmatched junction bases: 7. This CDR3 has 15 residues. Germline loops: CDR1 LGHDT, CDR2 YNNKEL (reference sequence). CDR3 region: CASSQGGTGYAEQYF. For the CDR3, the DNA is TGTGCCAGCAGCCAAGGCGGGACAGGGTACGCCGAGCAGTACTTC.

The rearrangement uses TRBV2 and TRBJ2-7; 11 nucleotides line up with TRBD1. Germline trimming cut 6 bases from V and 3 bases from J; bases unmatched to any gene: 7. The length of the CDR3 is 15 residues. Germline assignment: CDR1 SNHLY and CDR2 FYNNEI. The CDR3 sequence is CASRKGQGDLYEQYF. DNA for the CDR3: TGTGCCAGCAGGAAGGGACAGGGGGACCTCTACGAGCAGTACTTC.

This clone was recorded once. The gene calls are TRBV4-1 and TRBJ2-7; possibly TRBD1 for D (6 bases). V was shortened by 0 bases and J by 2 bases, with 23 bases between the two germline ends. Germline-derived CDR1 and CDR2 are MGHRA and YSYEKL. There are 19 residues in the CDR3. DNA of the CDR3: TGCGCCAGCAGCCAAGAAGTGGTGAGGACAGCTACTTCCACCTACGAGCAGTACTTC. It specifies CASSQEVVRTATSTYEQYF.

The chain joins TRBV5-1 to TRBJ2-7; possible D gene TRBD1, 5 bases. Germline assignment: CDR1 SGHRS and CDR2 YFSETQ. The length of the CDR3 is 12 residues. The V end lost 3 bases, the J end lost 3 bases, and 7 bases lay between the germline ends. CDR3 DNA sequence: TGCGCCAGCAGCTCCGACAGCTACGAGCAGTACTTC. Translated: CASSSDSYEQYF.

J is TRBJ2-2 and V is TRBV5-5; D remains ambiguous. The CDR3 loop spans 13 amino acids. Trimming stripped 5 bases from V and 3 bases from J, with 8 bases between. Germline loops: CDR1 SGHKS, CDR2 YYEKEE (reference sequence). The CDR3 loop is CASRSADTGELFF. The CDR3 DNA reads TGTGCCAGCAGGTCGGCGGACACCGGGGAGCTGTTTTTT.

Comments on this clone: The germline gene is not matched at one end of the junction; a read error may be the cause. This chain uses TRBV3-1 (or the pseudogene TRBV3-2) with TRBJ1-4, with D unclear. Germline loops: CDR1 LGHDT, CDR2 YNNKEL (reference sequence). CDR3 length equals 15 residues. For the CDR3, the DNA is TGTGCCAGCAGCCAGACAAGGCCTACTAGTGAAAAACTGTTTTTT. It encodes CASSQTRPTSEKLFF.